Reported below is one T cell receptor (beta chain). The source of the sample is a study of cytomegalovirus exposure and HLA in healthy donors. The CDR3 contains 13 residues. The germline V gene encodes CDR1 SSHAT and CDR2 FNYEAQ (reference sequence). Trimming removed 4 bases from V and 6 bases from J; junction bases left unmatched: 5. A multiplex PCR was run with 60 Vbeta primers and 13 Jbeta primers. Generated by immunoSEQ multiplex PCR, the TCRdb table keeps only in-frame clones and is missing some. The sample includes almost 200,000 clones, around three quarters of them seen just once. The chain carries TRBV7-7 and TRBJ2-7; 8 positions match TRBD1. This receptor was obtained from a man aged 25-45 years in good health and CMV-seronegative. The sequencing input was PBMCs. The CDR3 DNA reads TGTGCCAGCAGCTCAAGGACAGGGAGCGAGCAGTACTTC. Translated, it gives CASSSRTGSEQYF.